One and the same sample provided the 15 T cell receptor beta chains below, sequenced in a study of cytomegalovirus exposure and HLA in healthy donors. 60 Vbeta and 13 Jbeta primers were used in PCR. Sequencing was performed with immunoSEQ multiplex PCR; in TCRdb, only in-frame clones are kept and a portion is missing. Of some 96,000 clones listed, approximately 80% are singletons. Sequences were obtained from PBMCs. All receptors come from a female donor in good health and CMV-seronegative.

This chain links TRBV5-4 with TRBJ2-1; D might be TRBD2 (5 bases). The ends were cut back, 0 bases at V and 4 bases at J, with 11 bases in the middle. Germline V lookup: CDR1 SGHNT, CDR2 YYREEE (reference sequence). The length of the CDR3 is 15 residues. The CDR3 DNA is TGTGCCAGCAGCTTGGGGACTGATTCTTACAATGAGCAGTTCTTC. This sequence encodes CASSLGTDSYNEQFF.

The V call is TRBV18, the J call TRBJ1-3; D is unresolved. Trimming removed 3 bases at V and 2 bases at J, with 11 bases between. Germline V gives CDR1 KGHSH, CDR2 LQKENI. The CDR3 contains 15 residues. The CDR3 protein is CASSPNLTPGNTIYF. The CDR3 nucleotides are TGTGCCAGCTCACCTAACTTGACACCTGGAAACACCATATATTTT.

The chain recombines TRBV11-3 with TRBJ2-1; D is uncertain. The germline V gene encodes CDR1 SGHNT and CDR2 YENEEA. V lost 1 base to trimming and J lost 8 bases, with 6 bases between them. This CDR3 comprises 12 residues. CDR3 residues: CASSLVEDEQFF. Here the CDR3 DNA reads TGTGCCAGCAGCTTAGTCGAGGATGAGCAGTTCTTC.

The gene calls are TRBV11-2 and TRBJ1-4; D possibly corresponds to TRBD1 (6 bases). V lost 6 bases and J lost 3, with 11 bases in between. CDR1 is SGHAT, CDR2 FQNNGV, per germline. The CDR3 runs to 14 residues. The CDR3 region is CASRQGVSNEKLFF. The CDR3 region has the DNA TGTGCCAGCAGACAGGGTGTGTCTAATGAAAAACTGTTTTTT.

The chain links TRBV6-5 to TRBJ1-2, with D hard to call. With 0 bases removed from V and 4 bases from J, the gap between germline ends came to 9 bases. Germline V gene lookup returns CDR1 MNHEY and CDR2 SVGAGI. CDR3 length equals 14 residues. The CDR3: CASSYSRAGYGYTF. Written as DNA, the CDR3 is TGTGCCAGCAGTTACTCCCGGGCGGGCTATGGCTACACCTTC.

The chain combines TRBV29-1 with TRBJ1-5, with D maybe TRBD1 (6 bases). The CDR3 has 14 amino acids. V lost 7 bases, J lost 4 bases, and 17 bases lay in between. Germline-derived CDR1 and CDR2 are SQVTM and ANQGSEA. CDR3 coding DNA: TGCAGCGCTGGATTTGGGGGCAGGAATCAGCCCCAGCATTTT. Amino acid sequence: CSAGFGGRNQPQHF.

In its sample, this clone was seen once. The chain joins TRBV25-1 to TRBJ2-3, with TRBD2 matching over 11 bases. Trimming took 0 bases from V and 6 from J; bases not matched to a gene: 5. CDR3 length: 16 residues. Per the germline V gene, CDR1 is MGHDK and CDR2 is SYGVNS. The CDR3 DNA sequence: TGTGCCAGCAGTGAATATATAGCGGGGGGGGCGGATACGCAGTATTTT. This translates into CASSEYIAGGADTQYF.

V usage is TRBV7-2 and J usage is TRBJ2-5, with 7 bases lining up with TRBD1. This CDR3 is 15 amino acids long. V shed 4 bases and J 4 bases; nucleotides not matched to a gene: 9. Germline loops: CDR1 SGHTA, CDR2 FQGNSA. The CDR3: CASSSRQGRAETQYF. The CDR3, as DNA: TGTGCCAGCAGCTCCAGACAGGGTCGGGCAGAGACCCAGTACTTC.

The chain recombines TRBV6-1 with TRBJ2-1; 8 nucleotides align to TRBD1. This CDR3 is built from 17 residues. The V and J ends lost 0 bases and 7 bases, in that order; junction bases with no gene match: 11. Germline V gene lookup returns CDR1 MNHNS and CDR2 SASEGT. The CDR3 coding sequence is TGTGCCAGCAGTGAAGCGGTCAGGACAGGGTCCTGGAATGAGCAGTTCTTC. The encoded protein is CASSEAVRTGSWNEQFF.

The chain recombines TRBV6-5 with TRBJ2-7, with D perhaps TRBD2 (6 bases). CDR1 is MNHEY and CDR2 is SVGAGI in the germline V gene. Trimming left V 6 bases short and J 4 bases short, with 16 bases between. The CDR3 runs to 14 residues. Here the CDR3 DNA reads TGTGCCAGCAGGCCGGGGAGGTCGGGGTACGAGCAGTACTTC. This translates into CASRPGRSGYEQYF.

The chain carries TRBV6-5 and TRBJ1-5, with 8 nucleotides matching TRBD1. V dropped 6 bases and J dropped 1; count of bases not matched to a gene: 5. The CDR3 has 15 residues. Germline V lookup: CDR1 MNHEY, CDR2 SVGAGI. In DNA form, the CDR3 reads TGTGCCAGCAGCGATAGACAGGGGAGCAATCAGCCCCAGCATTTT. Protein: CASSDRQGSNQPQHF.

The chain uses TRBV6-1 and TRBJ1-5; the match to TRBD1 covers 8 bases. CDR3 length: 14 residues. V was clipped by 8 bases and J by 6 bases; unmatched bases: 9. CDR1 is MNHNS and CDR2 is SASEGT in the germline V gene. CDR3 residues: CASRTGIPSQPQHF. The CDR3 nucleotides are TGTGCCAGCCGGACAGGGATTCCCAGTCAGCCCCAGCATTTT.

This clone was seen only once. This chain joins TRBV9 and TRBJ2-4; D possibly corresponds to TRBD2 (7 bases). Looked up from germline, CDR1 is SGDLS and CDR2 is YYNGEE. V lost 0 bases and J 8 bases, leaving 24 bases between the germline ends. CDR3 length: 18 amino acids. CDR3 sequence reads: CASSVATGGEGAGDIQYF. The CDR3 region has the DNA TGTGCCAGCAGCGTAGCTACGGGGGGCGAGGGCGCGGGAGACATTCAGTACTTC.

The V gene is TRBV6-5, the J gene TRBJ1-6, with D perhaps TRBD1 (5 bases). The length of the CDR3 is 13 residues. The germline V gene encodes CDR1 MNHEY and CDR2 SVGAGI. The V end lost 2 bases, the J end lost 10 bases, and 9 bases lay between the germline ends. The chain's CDR3 is CASSYGALSPLHF. The CDR3 nucleotides read TGTGCCAGCAGTTACGGGGCCTTATCACCCCTCCACTTT.

The rearrangement joins TRBV6-5 to TRBJ1-2; 7 bases are a match to TRBD1. The CDR3 has 15 residues. V dropped 6 bases and J dropped 2; count of bases not matched to a gene: 9. From germline, CDR1 is MNHEY and CDR2 SVGAGI. In nucleotides, the CDR3 is TGTGCCAGCAGAACCCCCGGGACAGTCAACTATGGCTACACCTTC. It codes for CASRTPGTVNYGYTF.